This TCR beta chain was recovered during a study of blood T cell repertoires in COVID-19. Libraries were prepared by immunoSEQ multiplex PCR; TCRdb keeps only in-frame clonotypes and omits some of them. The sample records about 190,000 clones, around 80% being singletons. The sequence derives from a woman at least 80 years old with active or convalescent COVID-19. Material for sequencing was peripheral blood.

Written as DNA, the CDR3 is TGTGCCAGCAGCTTAGATGGGACAACCGCCTACGAGCAGTACTTC. This translates into CASSLDGTTAYEQYF. The V and J genes are TRBV7-2 and TRBJ2-7; a possible D gene is TRBD1 (6 bases). CDR1 is SGHTA and CDR2 is FQGNSA in the germline V gene. The CDR3 is 15 residues long. V was pared by 1 base and J by 2 bases, with 12 bases between.